One sample yielded the 29 T cell receptor beta chains listed below, sequenced in a study of blood T cell repertoires in COVID-19. TCRdb keeps only in-frame clones here, not all; method: immunoSEQ multiplex PCR. The sample shows about 37,000 clones, around 92% of them seen only once. The sample consisted of peripheral blood. Receptor source: a woman over 75 with acute or convalescent COVID-19.

V gene TRBV20-1 combines with J gene TRBJ1-2; maybe TRBD1 (5 bases). The CDR3 length is 13 residues. The germline V and J ends were trimmed by 3 bases and 8 bases, with 16 bases remaining between them. Germline lookup yields CDR1 DFQATT and CDR2 SNEGSKA (reference sequence). The CDR3 sequence: CSASSGGIIGYTF. In DNA, the CDR3 is TGCAGTGCTAGTTCGGGGGGTATAATCGGCTACACCTTC.

The chain combines TRBV10-1 with TRBJ2-2; the match to TRBD2 covers 9 bases. Germline CDR1 WNHNN, CDR2 SYGVQD (reference sequence). Trimming took 3 bases from V and 9 from J; bases not matched to a gene: 5. The CDR3 has 14 amino acids. This CDR3 is CASSEDSGGRELFF. CDR3 in DNA: TGCGCCAGCAGTGAAGATAGCGGGGGCCGGGAGCTGTTTTTT.

This clone was detected only once. V is TRBV7-9 and J is TRBJ2-3; TRBD2 aligns across 8 bases. Trimming at V came to 2 bases and at J to 4 bases, leaving 11 bases not matched to a gene. CDR1 is SEHNR and CDR2 is FQNEAQ in the germline V gene (reference sequence). The length of the CDR3 is 17 residues. Here the CDR3 DNA reads TGTGCCAGCAGCTTAAGGGGGACTAGAGATTTCCCAGATACGCAGTATTTT. Translating gives CASSLRGTRDFPDTQYF.

CDR3 in amino acids: CASSLDYGTYEQYF. As DNA, the CDR3 is TGCGCCAGCAGCTTGGACTACGGGACCTACGAGCAGTACTTC. The chain is built from TRBV5-1 and TRBJ2-7, with a tentative D call TRBD2 (5 bases). The germline V gene encodes CDR1 SGHRS and CDR2 YFSETQ. The CDR3 length is 14 residues. V gave up 0 bases and J gave up 2 bases, with 9 bases separating them.

This sequence joins TRBV19 and TRBJ2-1, with 10 bases aligning to TRBD2. The CDR3 length is 15 residues. V lost 1 base, J lost 10 bases, and 7 bases stayed unmatched. Looked up from germline, CDR1 is LNHDA and CDR2 is SQIVND (reference sequence). In nucleotides, the CDR3 is TGTGCCAGTAGTATAGTAAGCGGGGGGGCAGGGGAGCAGTTCTTC. As protein: CASSIVSGGAGEQFF.

The chain has TRBV27 and TRBJ1-2, with D possibly being TRBD1 (6 bases). Per germline, CDR1 MNHEY and CDR2 SMNVEV (reference sequence). The CDR3 loop spans 14 amino acids. The ends were cut back, 0 bases at V and 7 bases at J, with 12 bases in the middle. In nucleotides, the CDR3 is TGTGCCAGCAGTTTATCTGCAGGGGCGGTTGGCTACACCTTC. Translating it yields CASSLSAGAVGYTF.

The J gene is TRBJ1-2, the V gene TRBV19, with a possible D match to TRBD1 (6 bases). This CDR3 comprises 14 residues. V was clipped by 6 bases and J by 0 bases, with 11 bases between them. CDR1 and CDR2 (germline): LNHDA, SQIVND (reference sequence). The CDR3 bases are TGTGCCAGTAGAGAACCAGGGGCTAACTATGGCTACACCTTC. Translation gives CASREPGANYGYTF.

This sequence joins TRBV5-4 and TRBJ2-1; TRBD1 aligns across 8 bases. CDR3 length: 20 residues. V shed 4 bases, J shed 10 bases, and the junction held 28 bases outside the gene matches. Germline V gene data show CDR1 as SGHNT and CDR2 as YYREEE (reference sequence). In DNA form, the CDR3 reads TGTGCCAGCAGCCCAGGAGGTGCAGGGGGCGCATTCGAAAGGAAAGGCGAGCAGTTCTTC. This sequence encodes CASSPGGAGGAFERKGEQFF.

In this sample, this clone turned up once. The genes are TRBV5-4 and TRBJ1-4; TRBD1 matches at 8 bases. The J segment lost 6 bases and the V segment lost 4 bases, leaving 8 bases of the junction unmatched. CDR1 is SGHNT and CDR2 is YYREEE in the germline V gene (reference sequence). The CDR3 is 15 residues long. CDR3 amino acids: CASSPRTGRDEKLFF. The CDR3 DNA sequence: TGTGCCAGCAGCCCTCGGACAGGGAGGGATGAAAAACTGTTTTTT.

The V and J genes are TRBV5-1 and TRBJ2-6; 10 nucleotides align to TRBD1. Unmatched junction bases numbered 3, after V lost 4 bases and J lost 2 bases. CDR3 length: 16 residues. Germline lookup yields CDR1 SGHRS and CDR2 YFSETQ. The CDR3 bases are TGCGCCAGCAGCGGGGACAGGGGCCCTGGGGCCAACGTCCTGACTTTC. Translated: CASSGDRGPGANVLTF.

In its sample, this clone was seen once. The rearrangement links TRBV11-2 to TRBJ2-6; D unclear. The germline CDR1 and CDR2 sequences are SGHAT and FQNNGV. This CDR3 has 15 amino acids. Trimming left V 3 bases short and J 2 bases short, with 8 bases between. CDR3 DNA sequence: TGTGCCAGCAGCTTTGGTGGCACTGGGGCCAACGTCCTGACTTTC. Its translation: CASSFGGTGANVLTF.

This clone has only one observation. This chain uses TRBV18 with TRBJ2-7, with 7 bases that match TRBD1. The CDR3 runs 15 residues. Germline V gene sequence: CDR1 KGHSH, CDR2 LQKENI. J lost 2 bases, V lost 2 bases, and 6 bases had no gene match. CDR3 nucleotides: TGTGCCAGCTCACCATATGCCGGGACAGCCTACGAGCAGTACTTC. This gives the protein CASSPYAGTAYEQYF.

CDR3 sequence reads: CASSATGTGGDPQHF. The DNA for the CDR3 is TGCGCCAGCAGCGCCACCGGGACAGGGGGCGATCCCCAGCATTTT. This chain joins TRBV5-1 and TRBJ1-5, with TRBD1 matching 12 bases. This CDR3 has 15 amino acids. CDR1 SGHRS and CDR2 YFSETQ come from the germline V gene. Losses at the gene ends were 4 bases for V and 10 bases for J; bases not matched to a gene: 9. Supplemented by reference TRBV5-1 and TRBJ1-5, the full variable domain reads KAGVTQTPRYLIKTRGQQVTLSCSPISGHRSVSWYQQTPGQGLQFLFEYFSETQRNKGNFPGRFSGRQFSNSRSEMNVSTLELGDSALYLCASSATGTGGDPQHFGDGTRLSIL.

V gene TRBV5-1 combines with J gene TRBJ2-3; TRBD2 aligns across 9 bases. The germline CDR1 and CDR2 sequences are SGHRS and YFSETQ. CDR3 length: 15 amino acids. V lost 4 bases and J lost 0; bases outside the gene matches: 3. In DNA, the CDR3 is TGCGCCAGCAGCCCTAGCGGGGTCAGCACAGATACGCAGTATTTT. This translates into CASSPSGVSTDTQYF.

This clone was seen more than once but under ten times. CDR3 in amino acids: CASSPSGGNQPQHF. CDR3 in DNA: TGTGCCAGCAGCCCCTCAGGTGGCAATCAGCCCCAGCATTTT. The genes are TRBV9 and TRBJ1-5; D is undetermined. Germline CDR1 reads SGDLS; CDR2 reads YYNGEE. The CDR3 is 14 residues long. Trimming took 4 bases from V and 2 from J, leaving 10 bases between them. The full variable domain, in which reference TRBV9 and TRBJ1-5 provide the parts outside the CDR3, is DSGVTQTPKHLITATGQRVTLRCSPRSGDLSVYWYQQSLDQGLQFLIQYYNGEERAKGNILERFSAQQFPDLHSELNLSSLELGDSALYFCASSPSGGNQPQHFGDGTRLSIL.

V gene TRBV7-2 combines with J gene TRBJ2-7; 7 positions match TRBD2. V was pared by 4 bases and J by 0 bases, with 6 bases of the junction left unmatched. In germline, CDR1 is SGHTA, CDR2 FQGNSA. This CDR3 is 15 amino acids long. Here the CDR3 DNA reads TGTGCCAGCAGCTCCTCCGGACTAGTCTCCTACGAGCAGTACTTC. This translates into CASSSSGLVSYEQYF.

The chain links TRBV6-2 or TRBV6-3 to TRBJ1-6; TRBD1 aligns across 8 bases. The V segment lost 4 bases and the J segment 12 bases; nucleotides outside the gene matches: 11. The CDR3 is 15 residues long. The germline V gene has CDR1 MNHEY and CDR2 SVGEGT. The CDR3 loop reads CASSFRDRRRGPLHF. CDR3 bases: TGTGCCAGCAGTTTCCGGGACAGGCGCCGTGGACCCCTCCACTTT.

This clone occurred once. The CDR3 sequence is CASRPGGNTGELFF. The CDR3 DNA sequence: TGTGCCAGCAGACCTGGAGGGAACACCGGGGAGCTGTTTTTT. The chain carries TRBV11-3 and TRBJ2-2; D possibly corresponds to TRBD2 (5 bases). V shed 6 bases and J shed 1 base, with 9 bases lying between them. The CDR3 sequence is 14 residues long. Germline V gene sequence: CDR1 SGHNT, CDR2 YENEEA.

This clone was observed a single time. The CDR3 DNA reads TGCGCCAGCAGCCTAACAGGACAGGGGCATGGCTACACCTTC. Amino acid sequence: CASSLTGQGHGYTF. The genes are TRBV5-1 and TRBJ1-2, with 9 bases aligning to TRBD1. V lost 4 bases and J lost 6; bases outside the gene matches: 7. The CDR3 extends over 14 amino acids. Germline lookup yields CDR1 SGHRS and CDR2 YFSETQ.

J is TRBJ1-2 and V is TRBV19; TRBD1 matches at 7 bases. J was trimmed by 5 bases and V by 3 bases; bases with no gene match: 15. Germline CDR1 LNHDA, CDR2 SQIVND (reference sequence). The CDR3 runs 17 residues. The CDR3 here is CASSIPQLGQRKYGYTF. The CDR3 coding sequence is TGTGCCAGTAGTATCCCCCAGTTGGGACAGCGCAAGTATGGCTACACCTTC.

The chain is built from TRBV7-8 and TRBJ2-2; 7 bases fit TRBD1. CDR1 and CDR2 from the germline V gene are SGHVS and FQNEAQ. The CDR3 is 15 amino acids. V gave up 4 bases and J gave up 4 bases; unmatched junction bases: 6. The DNA of the CDR3 is TGTGCCAGCAGCTCTCGGGACAGACGCACCGGGGAGCTGTTTTTT. It encodes CASSSRDRRTGELFF.

Here the CDR3 DNA reads TGTGCCAGCAGCTCCAAGGACAGGGAATACAATGAGCAGTTCTTC. Translated: CASSSKDREYNEQFF. V usage is TRBV9 and J usage is TRBJ2-1; 8 nucleotides agree with TRBD1. The CDR3 length is 15 residues. Germline V lookup: CDR1 SGDLS, CDR2 YYNGEE. J lost 4 bases, V lost 4 bases, and 7 bases had no gene match.

Only a few counts were recorded for this clone. The CDR3 DNA follows: TGTGCCAGCAGCCCCGGACAGGGGAGAAATGAGCAGTACTTC. It translates to CASSPGQGRNEQYF. V is TRBV9 and J is TRBJ2-7; 9 bases line up with TRBD1. Losses at the gene ends were 4 bases for V and 7 bases for J; bases not matched to a gene: 9. The germline V gene has CDR1 SGDLS and CDR2 YYNGEE. This CDR3 region has 14 residues.

The chain has TRBV11-2 and TRBJ2-7, with TRBD2 matching over 8 bases. The germline CDR1 and CDR2 sequences are SGHAT and FQNNGV. V lost 5 bases and J lost 2; bases outside the gene matches: 8. The CDR3 is 15 amino acids. In nucleotides, the CDR3 is TGTGCCAGCAGCCCCCGGGAGGGCTCAACCTACGAGCAGTACTTC. It is translated as CASSPREGSTYEQYF.

This clone came up once. The chain has TRBV18 and TRBJ1-4; 8 bases are shared with TRBD1. Germline V lookup: CDR1 KGHSH, CDR2 LQKENI. This CDR3 has 15 residues. After removal of 1 base from V and 6 bases from J, the junction contained 4 bases not matched to a gene. The CDR3 DNA is TGTGCCAGCTCACCACGGACAGGGAACGATGAAAAACTGTTTTTT. Translating it yields CASSPRTGNDEKLFF.

The V and J genes are TRBV7-9 and TRBJ2-2, with 10 nucleotides matching TRBD1. CDR3 length equals 16 residues. Germline V CDR1 and CDR2: SEHNR, FQNEAQ (reference sequence). V lost 6 bases, J lost 4 bases, and 8 bases stayed unmatched. CDR3 residues: CASRRLRDRGTGELFF. CDR3 coding DNA: TGTGCCAGCAGAAGACTCCGGGACAGGGGCACCGGGGAGCTGTTTTTT.

This clone was observed a single time. The rearrangement uses TRBV30 and TRBJ1-6, with D perhaps matching TRBD1 (6 bases). This CDR3 has 15 amino acids. V dropped 0 bases and J dropped 8 bases, with 14 bases sitting between them. Germline lookup yields CDR1 GTSNPN and CDR2 SVGIG (reference sequence). This CDR3 is CAWSVSGQSDSPLHF. CDR3 coding DNA: TGTGCCTGGAGTGTAAGCGGACAGAGTGATTCACCCCTCCACTTT.

The rearrangement uses TRBV5-1 and TRBJ2-7; TRBD2 matches at 8 bases. Trimming cost V 5 bases and J 6 bases; bases outside gene matches: 19. This CDR3 has 17 residues. CDR1 is SGHRS, CDR2 YFSETQ, per germline. Written as DNA, the CDR3 is TGCGCCAGCAGGAATCAGTTCGGGGGGGAAGCGGGAATCGAGCAGTACTTC. It specifies CASRNQFGGEAGIEQYF.

This chain uses TRBV29-1 with TRBJ2-7; D is perhaps TRBD2 (6 bases). Trimming took 2 bases from V and 0 from J, leaving 11 bases between them. The germline CDR1 and CDR2 sequences are SQVTM and ANQGSEA. The CDR3 contains 14 residues. The CDR3 coding sequence is TGCAGCGTTGAACGGAGGGGCCCCTCCTACGAGCAGTACTTC. Encoded protein: CSVERRGPSYEQYF.